The 4 T cell receptor beta chains given below trace back to one sample, sequenced in a study of T cells in Graves' hyperthyroidism and ophthalmopathy. Researchers took RNA transcripts and amplified the TCR beta CDR3 regions from them. HTBI primers were used for first-round RT-PCR of the TCR CDR3. TCRdb re-derived calls from the multiplex PCR reads in MiXCR, one entry per CDR3 protein. Seen here are around 700,000 distinct CDR3 sequences, about 19% observed once, and the top ten hold 16%. Sequenced sample: blood. Receptors were obtained from a woman in her forties or fifties with Graves' hyperthyroidism that later progressed to Graves' ophthalmopathy.

V and J are TRBV11-2 and TRBJ2-1; D might be TRBD2 (6 bases). This CDR3 spans 14 amino acids. The V gene's germline CDR1 is SGHAT and CDR2 FQNNGV. The V end lost 7 bases, the J end lost 5 bases, and 15 bases lay between the germline ends. CDR3: CASMERAPHNEQFF. The CDR3 coding sequence is TGTGCCAGCATGGAGCGGGCCCCGCACAATGAGCAGTTCTTC.

This clonotype was found a few times. V is TRBV6-1 and J is TRBJ2-2; 7 nucleotides line up with TRBD1. This CDR3 has 17 amino acids. Germline values: CDR1 MNHNS, CDR2 SASEGT. The trim removed 8 bases at V and 4 bases at J, leaving 16 bases unmatched. CDR3 in amino acids: CASRDSPTLAVTGELFF. The CDR3, as DNA: TGTGCCAGCCGGGACAGCCCAACTTTAGCCGTCACCGGGGAGCTGTTTTTT.

Ten or more counts support this clonotype. CDR3 region: CASSLGSGVDTEAFF. The CDR3 bases are TGTGCCAGCAGCTTAGGGAGTGGGGTGGACACTGAAGCTTTCTTT. The rearrangement joins TRBV11-2 to TRBJ1-1, with unresolved D. CDR1 and CDR2 from the germline V gene are SGHAT and FQNNGV. This CDR3 has 15 residues. Trimming stripped 1 base from V and 3 bases from J, with 12 bases between.

The rearrangement links TRBV7-9 to TRBJ2-3; D not certain. Germline CDR1 SEHNR, CDR2 FQNEAQ (reference sequence). V lost 6 bases, J lost 4 bases, and 5 bases lay in between. This CDR3 is built from 11 residues. The CDR3: CASSGADTQYF. The CDR3 DNA reads TGTGCCAGCAGTGGGGCAGATACGCAGTATTTT. The variable domain in full, with the rest retrieved from reference TRBV7-9 and TRBJ2-3, is DTGVSQNPRHKITKRGQNVTFRCDPISEHNRLYWYRQTLGQGPEFLTYFQNEAQLEKSRLLSDRFSAERPKGSFSTLEIQRTEQGDSAMYLCASSGADTQYFGPGTRLTVL.